The TCR beta chain under discussion was sequenced for a study of blood T cell repertoires in COVID-19. Across the study: COVID-19 samples from acute and convalescent phases originated in the United States, Italy and Spain.

Profiling relied on immunoSEQ multiplex PCR, and the TCRdb table lists in-frame clones only, not all of them. Altogether approximately 150,000 clones are present, approximately 84% being singletons, with the ten largest covering around 1.2%. Donors were grouped by their self-reported clinical history. Sequencing was carried out using PBMCs or T cells enriched from blood (not recorded which). This clonotype was sampled from a human donor with acute COVID-19. The donor label of this sample is uncertain.

Here the CDR3 reads CASSFRQGGSNQPQHF. The DNA of the CDR3 is TGTGCCAGCAGCTTCCGACAGGGAGGATCGAATCAGCCCCAGCATTTT. This sequence joins TRBV13 and TRBJ1-5; 7 bases are shared with TRBD1. Germline values: CDR1 PRHDT, CDR2 FYEKMQ (reference sequence). This CDR3 has 16 amino acids. The junction had 9 bases not matched to a gene; V was cut back by 3 bases and J by 4 bases.